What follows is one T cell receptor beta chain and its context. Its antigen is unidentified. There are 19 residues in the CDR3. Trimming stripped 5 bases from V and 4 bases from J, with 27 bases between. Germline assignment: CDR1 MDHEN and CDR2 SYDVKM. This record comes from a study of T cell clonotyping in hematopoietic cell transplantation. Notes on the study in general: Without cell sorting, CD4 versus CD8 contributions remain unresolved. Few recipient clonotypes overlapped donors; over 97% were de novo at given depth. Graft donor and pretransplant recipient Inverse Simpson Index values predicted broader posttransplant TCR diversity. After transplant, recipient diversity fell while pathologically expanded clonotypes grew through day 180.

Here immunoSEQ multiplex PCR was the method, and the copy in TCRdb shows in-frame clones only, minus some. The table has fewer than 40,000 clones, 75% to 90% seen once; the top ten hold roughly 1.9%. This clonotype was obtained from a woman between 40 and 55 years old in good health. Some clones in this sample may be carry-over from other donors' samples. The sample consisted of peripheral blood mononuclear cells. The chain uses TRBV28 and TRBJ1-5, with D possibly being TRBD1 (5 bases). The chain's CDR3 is CASSRIPFTRGKGNQPQHF. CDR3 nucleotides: TGTGCCAGCAGTCGTATTCCCTTCACTAGGGGAAAAGGGAATCAGCCCCAGCATTTT.